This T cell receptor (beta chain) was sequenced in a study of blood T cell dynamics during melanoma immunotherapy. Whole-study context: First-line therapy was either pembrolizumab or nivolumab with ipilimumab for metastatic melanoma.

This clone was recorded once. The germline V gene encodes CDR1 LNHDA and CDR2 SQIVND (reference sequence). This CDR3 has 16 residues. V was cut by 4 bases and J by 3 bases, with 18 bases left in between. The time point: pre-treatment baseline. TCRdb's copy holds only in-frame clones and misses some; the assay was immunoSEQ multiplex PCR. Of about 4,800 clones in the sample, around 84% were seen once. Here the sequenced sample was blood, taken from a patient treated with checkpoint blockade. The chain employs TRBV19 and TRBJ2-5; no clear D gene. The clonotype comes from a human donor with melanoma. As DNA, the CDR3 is TGTGCCAGTAGTACCACCTGGTCGACACTAAAAGAGACCCAGTACTTC. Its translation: CASSTTWSTLKETQYF. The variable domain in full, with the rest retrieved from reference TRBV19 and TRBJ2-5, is DGGITQSPKYLFRKEGQNVTLSCEQNLNHDAMYWYRQDPGQGLRLIYYSQIVNDFQKGDIAEGYSVSREKKESFPLTVTSAQKNPTAFYLCASSTTWSTLKETQYFGPGTRLLVL.